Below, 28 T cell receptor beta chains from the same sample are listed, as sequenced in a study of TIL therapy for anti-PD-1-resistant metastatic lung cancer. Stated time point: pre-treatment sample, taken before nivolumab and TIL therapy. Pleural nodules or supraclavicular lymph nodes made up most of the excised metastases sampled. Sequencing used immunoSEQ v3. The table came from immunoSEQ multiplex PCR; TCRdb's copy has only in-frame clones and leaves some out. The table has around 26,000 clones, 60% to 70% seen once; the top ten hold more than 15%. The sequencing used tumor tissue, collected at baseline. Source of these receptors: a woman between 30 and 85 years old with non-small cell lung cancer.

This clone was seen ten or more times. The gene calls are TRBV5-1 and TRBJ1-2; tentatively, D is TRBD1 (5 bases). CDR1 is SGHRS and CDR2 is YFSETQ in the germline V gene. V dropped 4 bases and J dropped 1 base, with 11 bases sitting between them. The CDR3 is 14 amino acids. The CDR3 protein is CASSVGAVNYGYTF. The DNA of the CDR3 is TGCGCCAGCAGCGTTGGGGCAGTTAACTATGGCTACACCTTC.

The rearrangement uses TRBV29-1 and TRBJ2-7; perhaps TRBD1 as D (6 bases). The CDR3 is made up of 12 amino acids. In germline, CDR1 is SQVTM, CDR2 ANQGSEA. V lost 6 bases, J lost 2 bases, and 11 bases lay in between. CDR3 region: CSVTRGPYEQYF. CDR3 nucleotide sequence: TGCAGCGTGACCAGGGGACCCTACGAGCAGTACTTC.

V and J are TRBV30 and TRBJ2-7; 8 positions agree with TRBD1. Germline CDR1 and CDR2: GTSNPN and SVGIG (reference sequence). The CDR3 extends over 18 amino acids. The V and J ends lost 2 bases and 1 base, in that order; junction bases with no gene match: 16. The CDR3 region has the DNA TGTGCCTGGAGTTACAGGGGGATCTTACGATCGGGATCCTACGAGCAGTACTTC. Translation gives CAWSYRGILRSGSYEQYF.

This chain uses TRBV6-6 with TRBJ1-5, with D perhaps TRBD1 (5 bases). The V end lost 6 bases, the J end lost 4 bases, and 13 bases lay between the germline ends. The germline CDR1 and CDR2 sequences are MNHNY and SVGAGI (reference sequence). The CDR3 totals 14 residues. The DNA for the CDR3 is TGTGCCAGCAGACTCCAGGGTCCTAATCAGCCCCAGCATTTT. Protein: CASRLQGPNQPQHF.

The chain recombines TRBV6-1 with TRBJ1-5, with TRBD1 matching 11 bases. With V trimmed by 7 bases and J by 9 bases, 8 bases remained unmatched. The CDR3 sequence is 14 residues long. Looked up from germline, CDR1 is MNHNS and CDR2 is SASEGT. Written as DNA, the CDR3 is TGTGCCAGCATAAAGGACAGGGGGCGCCCGCCCCAGCATTTT. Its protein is CASIKDRGRPPQHF.

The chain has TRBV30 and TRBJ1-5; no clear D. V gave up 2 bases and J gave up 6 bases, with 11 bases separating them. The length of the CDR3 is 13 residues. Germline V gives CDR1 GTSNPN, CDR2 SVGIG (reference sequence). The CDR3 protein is CAWSIQEGQPQHF. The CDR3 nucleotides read TGTGCCTGGAGTATACAAGAAGGTCAGCCCCAGCATTTT.

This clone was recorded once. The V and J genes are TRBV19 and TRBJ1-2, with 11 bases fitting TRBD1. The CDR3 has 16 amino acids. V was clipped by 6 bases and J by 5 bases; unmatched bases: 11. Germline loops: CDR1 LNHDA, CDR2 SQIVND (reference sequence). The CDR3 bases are TGTGCCAGTAGGGCGGACAGGGGGCGAAGCTTTTATGGCTACACCTTC. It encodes CASRADRGRSFYGYTF. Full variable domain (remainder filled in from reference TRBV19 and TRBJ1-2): DGGITQSPKYLFRKEGQNVTLSCEQNLNHDAMYWYRQDPGQGLRLIYYSQIVNDFQKGDIAEGYSVSREKKESFPLTVTSAQKNPTAFYLCASRADRGRSFYGYTFGSGTRLTVV.

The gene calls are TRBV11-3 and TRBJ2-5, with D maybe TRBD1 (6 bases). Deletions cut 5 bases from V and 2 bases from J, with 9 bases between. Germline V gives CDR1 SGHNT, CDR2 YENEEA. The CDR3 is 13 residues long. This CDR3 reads CASSLGQQETQYF. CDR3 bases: TGTGCCAGCAGCCTAGGACAGCAAGAGACCCAGTACTTC.

The CDR3 DNA is TGCGCCAGCAGCTTGGTTAGGGCGGGTCCCCAAGAGACCCAGTACTTC. Translated: CASSLVRAGPQETQYF. The chain uses TRBV5-1 and TRBJ2-5, with D possibly TRBD2 on 5 matching bases. CDR3 length equals 16 residues. V was clipped by 0 bases and J by 1 base, with 13 bases between them. Per the germline V gene, CDR1 is SGHRS and CDR2 is YFSETQ.

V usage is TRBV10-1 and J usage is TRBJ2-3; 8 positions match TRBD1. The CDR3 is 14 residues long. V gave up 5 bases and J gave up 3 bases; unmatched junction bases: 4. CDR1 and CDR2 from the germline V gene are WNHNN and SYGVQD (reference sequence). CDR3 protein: CASSPGQVTDTQYF. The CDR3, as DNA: TGCGCCAGCAGTCCGGGACAGGTAACAGATACGCAGTATTTT.

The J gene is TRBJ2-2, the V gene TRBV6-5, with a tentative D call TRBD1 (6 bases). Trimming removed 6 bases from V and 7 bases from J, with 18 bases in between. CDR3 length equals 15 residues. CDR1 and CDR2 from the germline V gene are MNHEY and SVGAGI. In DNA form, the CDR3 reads TGTGCCAGCAGCCCCAAGGCAGGGGTTGGCGGGGAGCTGTTTTTT. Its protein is CASSPKAGVGGELFF.

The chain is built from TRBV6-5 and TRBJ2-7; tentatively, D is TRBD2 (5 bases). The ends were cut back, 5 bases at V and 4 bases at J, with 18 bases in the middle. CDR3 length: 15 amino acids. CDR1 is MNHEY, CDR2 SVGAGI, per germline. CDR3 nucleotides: TGTGCCAGCAGTGTAAGCGGAGCCCCTGGTTACGAGCAGTACTTC. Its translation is CASSVSGAPGYEQYF.

CDR3 region: CATRDRGRGYTF. The CDR3 nucleotides read TGTGCCACCCGGGACAGGGGCCGTGGCTACACCTTC. The V call is TRBV2, the J call TRBJ1-2, with TRBD1 identical over 10 bases. The CDR3 runs to 12 residues. CDR1 is SNHLY and CDR2 is FYNNEI in the germline V gene. J was trimmed by 7 bases and V by 10 bases; bases with no gene match: 6.

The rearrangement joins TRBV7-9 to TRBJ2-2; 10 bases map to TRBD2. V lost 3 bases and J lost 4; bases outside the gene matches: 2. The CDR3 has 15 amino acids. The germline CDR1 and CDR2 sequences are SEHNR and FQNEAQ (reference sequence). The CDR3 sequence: CASSFGLAVTGELFF. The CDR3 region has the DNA TGTGCCAGCAGCTTCGGACTAGCGGTCACCGGGGAGCTGTTTTTT. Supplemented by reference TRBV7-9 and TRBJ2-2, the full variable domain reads DTGVSQNPRHKITKRGQNVTFRCDPISEHNRLYWYRQTLGQGPEFLTYFQNEAQLEKSRLLSDRFSAERPKGSFSTLEIQRTEQGDSAMYLCASSFGLAVTGELFFGEGSRLTVL.

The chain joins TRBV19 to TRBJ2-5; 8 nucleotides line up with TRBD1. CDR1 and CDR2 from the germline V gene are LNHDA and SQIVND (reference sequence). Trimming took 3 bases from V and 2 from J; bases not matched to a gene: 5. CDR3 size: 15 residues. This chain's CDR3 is CASSIAGTGQETQYF. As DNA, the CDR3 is TGTGCCAGTAGTATCGCCGGGACAGGTCAAGAGACCCAGTACTTC.

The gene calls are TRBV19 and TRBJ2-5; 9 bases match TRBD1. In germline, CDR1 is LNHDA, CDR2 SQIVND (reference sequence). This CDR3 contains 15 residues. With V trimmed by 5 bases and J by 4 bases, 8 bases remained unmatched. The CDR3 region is CASSSGTGFLETQYF. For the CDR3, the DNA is TGTGCCAGTAGTTCCGGGACAGGGTTTTTAGAGACCCAGTACTTC.

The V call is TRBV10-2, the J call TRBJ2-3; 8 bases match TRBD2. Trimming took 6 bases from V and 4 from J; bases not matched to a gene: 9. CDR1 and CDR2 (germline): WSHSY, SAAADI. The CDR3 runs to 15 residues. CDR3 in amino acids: CASRGLEGVSDTQYF. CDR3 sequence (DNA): TGCGCCAGCAGGGGACTAGAGGGTGTCTCAGATACGCAGTATTTT.

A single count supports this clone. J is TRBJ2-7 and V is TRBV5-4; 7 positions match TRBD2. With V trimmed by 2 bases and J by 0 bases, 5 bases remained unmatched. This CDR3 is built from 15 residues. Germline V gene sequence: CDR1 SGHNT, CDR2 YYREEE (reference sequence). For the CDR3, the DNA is TGTGCCAGCAGCTTACGCGGGGGTAGCTCCTACGAGCAGTACTTC. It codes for CASSLRGGSSYEQYF. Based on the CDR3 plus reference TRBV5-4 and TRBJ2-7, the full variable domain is ETGVTQSPTHLIKTRGQQVTLRCSSQSGHNTVSWYQQALGQGPQFIFQYYREEENGRGNFPPRFSGLQFPNYSSELNVNALELDDSALYLCASSLRGGSSYEQYFGPGTRLTVT.

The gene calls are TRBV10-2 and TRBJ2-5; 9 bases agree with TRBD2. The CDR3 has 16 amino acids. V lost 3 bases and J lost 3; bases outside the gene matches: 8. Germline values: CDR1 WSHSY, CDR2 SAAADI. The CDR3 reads CASSDYRLAEKETQYF. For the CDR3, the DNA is TGCGCCAGCAGTGATTACAGACTAGCGGAAAAAGAGACCCAGTACTTC.

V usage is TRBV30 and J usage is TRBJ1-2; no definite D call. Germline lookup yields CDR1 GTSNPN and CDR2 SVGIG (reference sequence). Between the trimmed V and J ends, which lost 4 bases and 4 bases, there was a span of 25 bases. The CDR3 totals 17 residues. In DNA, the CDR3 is TGTGCCTGGACCCCTCGGGTAGCCCCCCCCCTCCCCTATGGCTACACCTTC. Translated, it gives CAWTPRVAPPLPYGYTF.

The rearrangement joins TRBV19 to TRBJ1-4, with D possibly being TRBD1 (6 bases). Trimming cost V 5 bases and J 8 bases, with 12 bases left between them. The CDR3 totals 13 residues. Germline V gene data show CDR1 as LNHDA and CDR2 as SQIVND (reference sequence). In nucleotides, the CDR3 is TGTGCCAGTAGTCCACAGGGTCAGGAAAAACTGTTTTTT. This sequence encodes CASSPQGQEKLFF. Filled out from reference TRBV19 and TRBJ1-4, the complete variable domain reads DGGITQSPKYLFRKEGQNVTLSCEQNLNHDAMYWYRQDPGQGLRLIYYSQIVNDFQKGDIAEGYSVSREKKESFPLTVTSAQKNPTAFYLCASSPQGQEKLFFGSGTQLSVL.

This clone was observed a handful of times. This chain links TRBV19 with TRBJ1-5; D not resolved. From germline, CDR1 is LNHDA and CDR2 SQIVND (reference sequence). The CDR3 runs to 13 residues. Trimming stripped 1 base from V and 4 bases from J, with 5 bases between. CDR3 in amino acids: CASSIGVNQPQHF. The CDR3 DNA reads TGTGCCAGTAGTATAGGGGTAAATCAGCCCCAGCATTTT.

The CDR3 bases are TGTGCCAGCACCCGAGACGGTCCTACCTACGAGCAGTACTTC. Translated, it gives CASTRDGPTYEQYF. V and J are TRBV6-5 and TRBJ2-7; D gene uncertain. Trimming removed 7 bases at V and 2 bases at J, with 15 bases between. CDR1 is MNHEY, CDR2 SVGAGI, per germline. The CDR3 spans 14 residues.

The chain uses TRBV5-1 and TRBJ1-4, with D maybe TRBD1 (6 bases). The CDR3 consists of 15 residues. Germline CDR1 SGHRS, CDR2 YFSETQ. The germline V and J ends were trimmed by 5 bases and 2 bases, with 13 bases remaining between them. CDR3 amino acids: CASRGRGQTNEKLFF. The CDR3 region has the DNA TGCGCCAGCAGAGGTAGAGGACAGACTAATGAAAAACTGTTTTTT.

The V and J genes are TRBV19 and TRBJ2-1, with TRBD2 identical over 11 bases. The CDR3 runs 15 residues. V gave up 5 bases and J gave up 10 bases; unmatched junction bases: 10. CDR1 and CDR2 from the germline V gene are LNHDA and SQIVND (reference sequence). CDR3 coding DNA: TGTGCCAGTAGTCAAACTAGCGGGAGAAGTCAAGAGCAGTTCTTC. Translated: CASSQTSGRSQEQFF. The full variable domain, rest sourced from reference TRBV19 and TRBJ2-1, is DGGITQSPKYLFRKEGQNVTLSCEQNLNHDAMYWYRQDPGQGLRLIYYSQIVNDFQKGDIAEGYSVSREKKESFPLTVTSAQKNPTAFYLCASSQTSGRSQEQFFGPGTRLTVL.

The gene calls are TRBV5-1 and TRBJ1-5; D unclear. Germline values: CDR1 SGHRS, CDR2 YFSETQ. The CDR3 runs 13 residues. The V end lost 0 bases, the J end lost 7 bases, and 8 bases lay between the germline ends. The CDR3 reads CASSLAGGQPQHF. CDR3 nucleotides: TGCGCCAGCAGCTTGGCCGGTGGCCAGCCCCAGCATTTT.

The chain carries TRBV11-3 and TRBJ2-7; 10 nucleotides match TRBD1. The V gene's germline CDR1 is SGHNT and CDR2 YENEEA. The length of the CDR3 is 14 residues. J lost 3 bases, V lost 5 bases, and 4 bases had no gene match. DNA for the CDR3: TGTGCCAGCAGCCCAGGGACAGGGGACTACGAGCAGTACTTC. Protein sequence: CASSPGTGDYEQYF.

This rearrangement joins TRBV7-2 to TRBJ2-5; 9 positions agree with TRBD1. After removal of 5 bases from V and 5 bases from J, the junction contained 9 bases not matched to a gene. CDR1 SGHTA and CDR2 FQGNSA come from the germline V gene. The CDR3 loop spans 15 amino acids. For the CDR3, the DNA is TGTGCCAGCAGCACCCGGACAGGGGCTGGGGAGACCCAGTACTTC. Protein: CASSTRTGAGETQYF.